These 24 T cell receptor beta chains were all obtained from the same sample, sequenced in a study of CD8 T cells in Susac syndrome. Random hexamers were used to reverse transcribe about 0.45 to 1 ug of RNA. TCRdb called the immunoSEQ multiplex PCR reads again in MiXCR, with one record for every CDR3 protein. This sample has approximately 110,000 distinct CDR3 sequences; over 90% occur once, and the top ten carry 0.25% to 0.35%. The sample consisted of CD8+ T cells from PBMCs. These receptors came from a human donor with multiple sclerosis.

A single count supports this clonotype. The chain is built from TRBV4-1 and TRBJ2-4; D is ambiguous. This CDR3 spans 18 amino acids. The germline gives CDR1 MGHRA, CDR2 YSYEKL. V dropped 0 bases and J dropped 0 bases, with 15 bases sitting between them. The DNA of the CDR3 is TGCGCCAGCAGCCAAGATGCGGACGGACCCTTAGCCAAAAACATTCAGTACTTC. This codes for CASSQDADGPLAKNIQYF.

The V gene is TRBV9, the J gene TRBJ2-7; 9 bases agree with TRBD1. V lost 4 bases, J lost 3 bases, and 5 bases stayed unmatched. The CDR3 totals 14 residues. Germline values: CDR1 SGDLS, CDR2 YYNGEE. This CDR3 is CASSPPTGGYEQYF. The CDR3, as DNA: TGTGCCAGCAGCCCTCCGACAGGGGGCTACGAGCAGTACTTC.

The V gene is TRBV20-1, the J gene TRBJ2-3; a weak D match, TRBD1 (5 bases). The CDR3 sequence is 12 residues long. Germline loops: CDR1 DFQATT, CDR2 SNEGSKA (reference sequence). V was clipped by 3 bases and J by 2 bases, with 6 bases between them. The CDR3 nucleotides read TGCAGTGCTAGGGACACCACAGATACGCAGTATTTT. It is translated as CSARDTTDTQYF.

CDR3 nucleotide sequence: TGTGCCAGCAGCTTAAGGGACGACGGCTACACCTTC. Its translation is CASSLRDDGYTF. The V call is TRBV13, the J call TRBJ1-2; TRBD1 is a possible D gene (5 bases). V gave up 2 bases and J gave up 8 bases, with 9 bases separating them. CDR1 and CDR2 (germline): PRHDT, FYEKMQ (reference sequence). This CDR3 spans 12 amino acids.

The sample holds one count of this clonotype. This chain connects TRBV27 to TRBJ2-1; the D call may be TRBD1 or TRBD2 (6 bases each). The ends were cut back, 8 bases at V and 0 bases at J, with 14 bases in the middle. Germline V lookup: CDR1 MNHEY, CDR2 SMNVEV (reference sequence). This CDR3 has 15 amino acids. As DNA, the CDR3 is TGTGCCAGCGGGGGGCGTCTGTTCTCCTACAATGAGCAGTTCTTC. Encoded protein: CASGGRLFSYNEQFF.

V usage is TRBV5-4 and J usage is TRBJ1-6; tentatively, D is TRBD1 (6 bases). Looked up from germline, CDR1 is SGHNT and CDR2 is YYREEE (reference sequence). The CDR3 is 16 residues long. With 0 bases removed from V and 1 base from J, the gap between germline ends came to 8 bases. The CDR3 DNA reads as TGTGCCAGCAGCTTGGAAGGGGGATCCTATAATTCACCCCTCCACTTT. It codes for CASSLEGGSYNSPLHF.

CDR3 nucleotides: TGTGCCAGCAGTACCGGGCTCTCACCCCTCCACTTT. Encoded protein: CASSTGLSPLHF. The chain links TRBV27 to TRBJ1-6; D is unresolved. Trimming shortened V by 5 bases and J by 10 bases, and 9 bases separated the two germline ends. The germline V gene encodes CDR1 MNHEY and CDR2 SMNVEV (reference sequence). The CDR3 spans 12 residues.

The chain has TRBV21-1 and TRBJ2-7. TRBV21-1 is a listed pseudogene. The CDR3 totals 12 residues. CDR3 coding DNA: TGTGCCAGCAGCAAGGGCACCTACGAGCAGTACGTC. Amino acids: CASSKGTYEQYV.

V and J are TRBV5-1 and TRBJ1-2, with 11 bases fitting TRBD1. This CDR3 is built from 15 residues. The junction had 6 bases not matched to a gene; V was cut back by 4 bases and J by 4 bases. Germline CDR1 and CDR2: SGHRS and YFSETQ. CDR3 sequence reads: CASSGGTGGIYGYTF. In DNA form, the CDR3 reads TGCGCCAGCAGCGGTGGGACAGGGGGGATCTATGGCTACACCTTC.

This chain uses TRBV5-1 with TRBJ1-1, with no clear D. Trimming left V 5 bases short and J 6 bases short, with 14 bases between. Germline CDR1 reads SGHRS; CDR2 reads YFSETQ. This CDR3 region has 13 residues. This CDR3 is CASSTGSRAEAFF. The CDR3 DNA sequence: TGCGCCAGCAGTACCGGCAGTAGGGCTGAAGCTTTCTTT.

The chain uses TRBV6-5 and TRBJ2-7; D might be TRBD2 (5 bases). V was pared by 8 bases and J by 3 bases, with 11 bases between. Germline CDR1 and CDR2: MNHEY and SVGAGI. The CDR3 runs 12 residues. In DNA, the CDR3 is TGTGCCAGCCACGACGGGGACTACGAGCAGTACTTC. This sequence encodes CASHDGDYEQYF.

The chain has TRBV7-2 and TRBJ1-6; D is unclear. V was shortened by 1 base and J by 5 bases, with 12 bases between the two germline ends. From germline, CDR1 is SGHTA and CDR2 FQGNSA. CDR3 length: 16 amino acids. Here the CDR3 DNA reads TGTGCCAGCAGCTTAGTTCCCGCGGCAAATAATTCACCCCTCCACTTT. It codes for CASSLVPAANNSPLHF.

This chain links TRBV3-1 with TRBJ1-1; D not resolved. The germline CDR1 and CDR2 sequences are LGHDT and YNNKEL (reference sequence). The V gene lost 0 bases and the J gene lost 1 base, with 15 bases spanning the gap. The CDR3 totals 17 residues. CDR3: CASSQDRRATQNTEAFF. In nucleotides, the CDR3 is TGTGCCAGCAGCCAAGATCGAAGAGCCACCCAGAACACTGAAGCTTTCTTT.

The genes are TRBV3-1 and TRBJ1-5, with a weak D call TRBD1 (5 bases). Germline V gene data show CDR1 as LGHDT and CDR2 as YNNKEL (reference sequence). V was pared by 0 bases and J by 0 bases, with 12 bases between. The CDR3 spans 17 residues. The CDR3, as DNA: TGTGCCAGCAGCCAAGATGTCGGGGGGTATAGCAATCAGCCCCAGCATTTT. Translated: CASSQDVGGYSNQPQHF. Using reference TRBV3-1 and TRBJ1-5 for the parts outside the CDR3, the full variable domain is DTAVSQTPKYLVTQMGNDKSIKCEQNLGHDTMYWYKQDSKKFLKIMFSYNNKELIINETVPNRFSPKSPDKAHLNLHINSLELGDSAVYFCASSQDVGGYSNQPQHFGDGTRLSIL.

The chain has TRBV9 and TRBJ1-2; 9 bases are shared with TRBD1. The germline gives CDR1 SGDLS, CDR2 YYNGEE. J was trimmed by 3 bases and V by 4 bases; bases with no gene match: 7. The CDR3 extends over 15 amino acids. CDR3 protein: CASSPRDRAYYGYTF. CDR3 nucleotides: TGTGCCAGCAGCCCCCGGGACAGGGCTTACTATGGCTACACCTTC.

The genes are TRBV15 and TRBJ2-2, with 8 nucleotides matching TRBD1. Looked up from germline, CDR1 is LNHNV and CDR2 is YYDKDF (reference sequence). The length of the CDR3 is 17 residues. J was trimmed by 3 bases and V by 3 bases; bases with no gene match: 9. CDR3 loop: CATSSSPGQADTGELFF. The CDR3 DNA reads TGTGCCACCAGCAGTTCCCCGGGACAGGCGGACACCGGGGAGCTGTTTTTT. Looking up the rest from reference TRBV15 and TRBJ2-2 gives the full variable domain: DAMVIQNPRYQVTQFGKPVTLSCSQTLNHNVMYWYQQKSSQAPKLLFHYYDKDFNNEADTPDNFQSRRPNTSFCFLDIRSPGLGDTAMYLCATSSSPGQADTGELFFGEGSRLTVL.

Here the CDR3 reads CASSPGTASNQPQHF. CDR3 bases: TGTGCCAGCAGTCCCGGGACGGCTAGCAATCAGCCCCAGCATTTT. V usage is TRBV28 and J usage is TRBJ1-5; D is possibly TRBD1 (5 bases). With 5 bases removed from V and 0 bases from J, the gap between germline ends came to 11 bases. Germline values: CDR1 MDHEN, CDR2 SYDVKM. This CDR3 is 15 amino acids long.

This chain joins TRBV7-8 and TRBJ1-2; D possibly corresponds to TRBD1 (5 bases). Germline CDR1 reads SGHVS; CDR2 reads FQNEAQ. V was trimmed by 5 bases and J by 3 bases, leaving 16 bases between them. The CDR3 has 15 amino acids. CDR3: CASSPRGPGDYGYTF. The CDR3 bases are TGTGCCAGCAGCCCTAGGGGCCCGGGGGACTATGGCTACACCTTC.

CDR3 sequence (DNA): TGTGCCAGCATGAACAGGGAGTCCTATGGCTACACCTTC. Its translation: CASMNRESYGYTF. This rearrangement joins TRBV25-1 to TRBJ1-2, with a possible D match to TRBD1 (6 bases). The V end was cut by 7 bases, the J end by 4 bases, with 13 bases between. CDR3 length: 13 amino acids. Per the germline V gene, CDR1 is MGHDK and CDR2 is SYGVNS.

This rearrangement joins TRBV27 to TRBJ2-7; D is possibly TRBD1 or TRBD2 (5 bases each). Trimming removed 5 bases at V and 0 bases at J, with 5 bases between. CDR3 size: 12 residues. From germline, CDR1 is MNHEY and CDR2 SMNVEV (reference sequence). The CDR3 reads CASSGGSYEQYF. The CDR3 DNA reads TGTGCCAGCAGTGGGGGCTCCTACGAGCAGTACTTC.

J is TRBJ2-3 and V is TRBV12-3 or TRBV12-4, with TRBD2 matching 12 bases. V was clipped by 4 bases and J by 6 bases; unmatched bases: 2. The CDR3 is 14 amino acids. The DNA for the CDR3 is TGTGCCAGCAGTTCCGGACTAGCGGGGGATACGCAGTATTTT. It codes for CASSSGLAGDTQYF.

The chain uses TRBV1 and TRBJ2-4; TRBD1 reflects the table's D call only, with no check against the DNA. TRBV1 represents a pseudogene. This CDR3 has 18 amino acids. The CDR3 DNA follows: TGCACCAGCAGCCATTTCCCTCGGGACCCCGCGGCCAAAAACATTCAGTACTTC. Its translation is CTSSHFPRDPAAKNIQYF.

This rearrangement joins TRBV15 to TRBJ1-1; perhaps TRBD1 as D (6 bases). The CDR3 sequence is 14 residues long. Germline CDR1 LNHNV, CDR2 YYDKDF (reference sequence). Trimming pared 6 bases from V and 1 base from J, leaving 12 bases between. The DNA of the CDR3 is TGTGCCACCAGACAGGGAGCAGCGAACACTGAAGCTTTCTTT. This codes for CATRQGAANTEAFF.

This sequence joins TRBV20-1 and TRBJ2-1; 8 positions agree with TRBD1. Germline V CDR1 and CDR2: DFQATT, SNEGSKA (reference sequence). The CDR3 is 13 residues long. J was trimmed by 5 bases and V by 5 bases; bases with no gene match: 5. CDR3 region: CSAWTGSDNEQFF. The CDR3 DNA reads as TGCAGTGCTTGGACAGGGTCGGACAATGAGCAGTTCTTC.